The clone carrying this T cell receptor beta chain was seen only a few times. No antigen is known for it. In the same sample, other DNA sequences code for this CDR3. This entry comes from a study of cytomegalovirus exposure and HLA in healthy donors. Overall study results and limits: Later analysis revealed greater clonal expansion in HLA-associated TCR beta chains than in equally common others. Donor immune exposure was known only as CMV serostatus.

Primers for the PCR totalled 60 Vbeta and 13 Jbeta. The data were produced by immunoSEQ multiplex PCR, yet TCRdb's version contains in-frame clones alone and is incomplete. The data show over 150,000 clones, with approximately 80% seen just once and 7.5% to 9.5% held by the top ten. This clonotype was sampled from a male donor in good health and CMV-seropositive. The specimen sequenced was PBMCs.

The CDR3 loop is CASSSRTDTQYF. For the CDR3, the DNA is TGTGCCAGCAGCTCCCGCACAGATACGCAGTATTTT. This sequence joins TRBV27 and TRBJ2-3; D unclear. This CDR3 comprises 12 residues. The V end lost 6 bases, the J end lost 1 base, and 5 bases lay between the germline ends. The V gene's germline CDR1 is MNHEY and CDR2 SMNVEV (reference sequence).